These 8 T cell receptor beta chains originate from one sample sequenced in a study of T cells expressing NK-cell markers. TCRdb re-called the 5' RACE reads; every CDR3 protein appears as one record, without DNA. The sample totals fewer than 550,000 distinct CDR3 sequences. What was sequenced was blood T cells: a sorted CD56 or NKG2C T cell subset, CD4+ or CD8+ T cells, or bulk PBMC T cells (not recorded which). The source is a woman aged 45-65 years in good health.

The V and J genes are TRBV20-1 and TRBJ2-1; TCRdb selects TRBD2, and the lack of DNA leaves this call unchecked. Germline V CDR1 and CDR2: DFQATT, SNEGSKA (reference sequence). This CDR3 has 18 residues. The CDR3 loop reads CSAIPQGVASGVYNEQFF.

The chain has TRBV29-1 and TRBJ1-2. The CDR3 sequence is 12 residues long. The V gene's germline CDR1 is SQVTM and CDR2 ANQGSEA. CDR3 in amino acids: CSVLRQTYGYTF.

V is TRBV20-1 and J is TRBJ2-7; with no DNA, the TCRdb D assignment of TRBD2 cannot be verified. Germline V gives CDR1 DFQATT, CDR2 SNEGSKA (reference sequence). CDR3 size: 14 residues. The CDR3 protein is CSASFATHPYEQYF.

The chain links TRBV7-9 to TRBJ2-3; TCRdb's D call of TRBD1 is untestable without DNA. Germline V lookup: CDR1 SEHNR, CDR2 FQNEAQ (reference sequence). The CDR3 spans 15 residues. CDR3 sequence reads: CASSLVTGAWDTQYF.

The chain has TRBV7-9 and TRBJ2-7; TCRdb outputs TRBD1, but without DNA this stays unchecked. The CDR3 is made up of 12 amino acids. Germline-derived CDR1 and CDR2 are SEHNR and FQNEAQ (reference sequence). This CDR3 reads CASTTAQGEPYF.

The chain recombines TRBV12-3 or TRBV12-4 with TRBJ2-2. The CDR3 totals 15 residues. The CDR3 spells CASRAREINTGELFF.

This chain joins TRBV10-3 and TRBJ2-1; TCRdb indicates TRBD2, and absent DNA this call remains unverified. CDR1 is ENHRY and CDR2 is SYGVKD in the germline V gene. This CDR3 is built from 13 residues. The CDR3 region is CAISESVGPEQFF.

This chain connects TRBV12-3 or TRBV12-4 to TRBJ2-1. CDR3 size: 11 residues. This CDR3 reads CASTNRDEQFF.